The clone carrying this T cell receptor beta chain has a handful of counts. The sample belongs to a study of patients and donors after allogeneic stem cell transplantation. The V segment lost 6 bases and the J segment 7 bases; nucleotides outside the gene matches: 8. Germline-derived CDR1 and CDR2 are SQVTM and ANQGSEA. The CDR3 loop spans 13 amino acids. MiXCR was run by TCRdb on the RT-PCR reads, yielding one entry per CDR3 protein. The sample has approximately 200,000 distinct CDR3 sequences; around 41% are singletons. Sequencing was performed on blood, either unsorted or a sorted T cell fraction (not recorded which). The clonotype comes from a human donor who was either an allogeneic HSCT recipient or a stem cell or donor lymphocyte infusion donor (not recorded which). It is not recorded whose cells these are; they may come from a transplant donor. This chain links TRBV29-1 with TRBJ1-4; 7 nucleotides align to TRBD1. This chain's CDR3 is CSVRDRSIEKLFF. CDR3 DNA sequence: TGCAGCGTCCGGGACAGATCTATTGAAAAACTGTTTTTT. Based on the CDR3 plus reference TRBV29-1 and TRBJ1-4, the full variable domain is SAVISQKPSRDICQRGTSLTIQCQVDSQVTMMFWYRQQPGQSLTLIATANQGSEATYESGFVIDKFPISRPNLTFSTLTVSNMSPEDSSIYLCSVRDRSIEKLFFGSGTQLSVL.